Below, 22 T cell receptor beta chains from the same sample are listed, as sequenced in a study of blood T cell repertoires in COVID-19. Profiling relied on immunoSEQ multiplex PCR, and the TCRdb table lists in-frame clones only, not all of them. The data contain over 250,000 clones, just under 90% of them seen just once; the ten biggest clones take up 6.3%. The sequenced material came from peripheral blood. The receptors derive from a woman between 45 and 65 years old with COVID-19, enrolled during active disease.

The chain employs TRBV6-1 and TRBJ2-4, with 8 positions matching TRBD1. Per germline, CDR1 MNHNS and CDR2 SASEGT. V trimming: 4 bases; J trimming: 8 bases; junction bases outside the gene matches: 13. CDR3 length: 16 residues. This chain's CDR3 is CASSVQGVGVGDIQYF. CDR3 DNA: TGTGCCAGCAGTGTACAGGGGGTTGGAGTTGGGGACATTCAGTACTTC.

This sequence joins TRBV23-1 and TRBJ1-1, with unresolved D. TRBV23-1 is labeled an ORF, and its function is uncertain. The CDR3 spans 17 residues. V lost 0 bases and J 0 bases, leaving 14 bases between the germline ends. CDR3 sequence reads: CASSQSETTLMNTEAFF. The CDR3, as DNA: TGCGCCAGCAGTCAATCGGAGACGACGCTTATGAACACTGAAGCTTTCTTT.

The chain uses TRBV6-4 and TRBJ1-5; the D gene is possibly TRBD1 (6 bases). Germline lookup yields CDR1 MRHNA and CDR2 SNTAGT. This CDR3 comprises 15 residues. The V end was cut by 6 bases, the J end by 5 bases, with 17 bases between. The CDR3 reads CASSPLRTADQPQHF. In nucleotides, the CDR3 is TGTGCCAGCAGCCCACTAAGGACAGCAGATCAGCCCCAGCATTTT.

The V gene is TRBV5-1, the J gene TRBJ2-7; 8 bases align to TRBD2. The germline gives CDR1 SGHRS, CDR2 YFSETQ. After removal of 3 bases from V and 4 bases from J, the junction contained 3 bases not matched to a gene. CDR3 length: 13 residues. The CDR3 sequence: CASSSGGGYEQYF. CDR3 DNA sequence: TGCGCCAGCAGCTCCGGGGGGGGTTACGAGCAGTACTTC.

The chain joins TRBV7-2 to TRBJ2-6, with 12 bases fitting TRBD1. Trimming cost V 4 bases and J 5 bases; bases outside gene matches: 6. The CDR3 is made up of 17 amino acids. From germline, CDR1 is SGHTA and CDR2 FQGNSA. The CDR3 sequence is CASSSRDRGHWANVLTF. Here the CDR3 DNA reads TGTGCCAGCAGCTCCCGGGACAGGGGGCACTGGGCCAACGTCCTGACTTTC.

This chain joins TRBV28 and TRBJ1-5; 7 bases are shared with TRBD1. After removal of 5 bases from V and 5 bases from J, the junction contained 6 bases not matched to a gene. The CDR3 spans 14 residues. In germline, CDR1 is MDHEN, CDR2 SYDVKM. The chain's CDR3 is CASSLTGVDQPQHF. CDR3 sequence (DNA): TGTGCCAGCAGTCTCACAGGGGTCGATCAGCCCCAGCATTTT.

The chain is built from TRBV11-2 and TRBJ2-3, with 10 bases that match TRBD2. The trim removed 5 bases at V and 5 bases at J, leaving 7 bases unmatched. CDR3 size: 15 residues. From germline, CDR1 is SGHAT and CDR2 FQNNGV. CDR3 coding DNA: TGTGCCAGCAGCACAAGCGGGAGGGCCGGAGATACGCAGTATTTT. Its translation is CASSTSGRAGDTQYF.

V usage is TRBV12-5 and J usage is TRBJ2-7, with TRBD1 matching 7 bases. Germline-derived CDR1 and CDR2 are LGHNT and FRNRAP. This CDR3 has 15 amino acids. Trimming at V came to 5 bases and at J to 2 bases, leaving 9 bases not matched to a gene. The CDR3 region is CASGPGTAVAYEQYF. DNA of the CDR3: TGTGCTAGTGGTCCCGGGACAGCGGTCGCCTACGAGCAGTACTTC.

V is TRBV29-1 and J is TRBJ1-2; TRBD1 might be the D (6 bases). The CDR3 runs 14 residues. The V end was cut by 0 bases, the J end by 4 bases, with 12 bases between. Germline-derived CDR1 and CDR2 are SQVTM and ANQGSEA. The CDR3 loop is CSVEDPGEIYGYTF. CDR3 nucleotide sequence: TGCAGCGTTGAAGATCCAGGGGAGATCTATGGCTACACCTTC.

V is TRBV29-1 and J is TRBJ1-2; TRBD1 agrees at 10 bases. CDR3 size: 16 residues. V shed 6 bases, J shed 4 bases, and the junction held 14 bases outside the gene matches. CDR1 and CDR2 from the germline V gene are SQVTM and ANQGSEA. The CDR3 coding sequence is TGCAGCGTCCGAGCATTCGGGACAGGGGAAGGCTATGGCTACACCTTC. Translation gives CSVRAFGTGEGYGYTF.

This clone was found once. V gene TRBV19 combines with J gene TRBJ2-1, with D hard to call. The CDR3 length is 15 residues. Germline assignment: CDR1 LNHDA and CDR2 SQIVND (reference sequence). With 5 bases removed from V and 0 bases from J, the gap between germline ends came to 11 bases. The CDR3 here is CASSFDFPSYNEQFF. As DNA, the CDR3 is TGTGCCAGTAGTTTCGACTTCCCCTCCTACAATGAGCAGTTCTTC.

The genes are TRBV5-1 and TRBJ2-7, with 11 bases identical to TRBD1. Germline V gives CDR1 SGHRS, CDR2 YFSETQ. The CDR3 is 15 residues long. J lost 4 bases, V lost 0 bases, and 3 bases had no gene match. DNA of the CDR3: TGCGCCAGCAGCTTGGGGACAGGGGGCTTATACGAGCAGTACTTC. The encoded protein is CASSLGTGGLYEQYF.

The CDR3 DNA follows: TGTGCCAGCAGCCACGCCAGCGGGAGCGTTAGGGAGCAGTACTTC. This codes for CASSHASGSVREQYF. The gene calls are TRBV14 and TRBJ2-7; 8 nucleotides line up with TRBD2. The junction had 11 bases not matched to a gene; V was cut back by 3 bases and J by 7 bases. The germline gives CDR1 SGHDN, CDR2 FVKESK. CDR3 length equals 15 residues.

The chain employs TRBV4-1 and TRBJ2-6; 11 bases are shared with TRBD1. Trimming cost V 1 base and J 0 bases; bases outside gene matches: 2. Germline CDR1 is MGHRA and CDR2 is YSYEKL. The CDR3 covers 18 residues. Written as DNA, the CDR3 is TGCGCCAGCAGCCAAGTGGGACAGGGGGACTCTGGGGCCAACGTCCTGACTTTC. This translates into CASSQVGQGDSGANVLTF.

This chain joins TRBV14 and TRBJ2-7; 12 bases fit TRBD2. The CDR3 is 17 residues long. Germline V gives CDR1 SGHDN, CDR2 FVKESK. Trimming cost V 4 bases and J 7 bases; bases outside gene matches: 14. This CDR3 reads CASSPYPRLAGVKEQYF. In nucleotides, the CDR3 is TGTGCCAGCAGCCCTTACCCTAGACTAGCGGGAGTGAAAGAGCAGTACTTC.

This rearrangement joins TRBV5-1 to TRBJ2-3; 9 nucleotides match TRBD2. CDR1 and CDR2 (germline): SGHRS, YFSETQ. This CDR3 region has 16 residues. The V and J ends lost 0 bases and 5 bases, in that order; junction bases with no gene match: 7. The CDR3 coding sequence is TGCGCCAGCAGCTTGGCCGTAAATAGCGGGGGAGATACGCAGTATTTT. Translating it yields CASSLAVNSGGDTQYF. Based on the CDR3 plus reference TRBV5-1 and TRBJ2-3, the full variable domain is KAGVTQTPRYLIKTRGQQVTLSCSPISGHRSVSWYQQTPGQGLQFLFEYFSETQRNKGNFPGRFSGRQFSNSRSEMNVSTLELGDSALYLCASSLAVNSGGDTQYFGPGTRLTVL.

V gene TRBV10-2 combines with J gene TRBJ2-7, with 8 bases identical to TRBD1. The germline V gene has CDR1 WSHSY and CDR2 SAAADI. CDR3 size: 13 residues. V was clipped by 7 bases and J by 4 bases; unmatched bases: 6. The CDR3 spells CASTRTGNYEQYF. CDR3 sequence (DNA): TGCGCCAGCACCCGGACAGGGAATTACGAGCAGTACTTC.

This chain links TRBV18 with TRBJ1-2, with 8 bases aligning to TRBD1. The V and J ends lost 3 bases and 1 base, in that order; junction bases with no gene match: 7. The CDR3 runs 16 residues. Germline CDR1 is KGHSH and CDR2 is LQKENI. CDR3: CASSPGTGHGNYGYTF. In nucleotides, the CDR3 is TGTGCCAGCTCACCCGGGACAGGACACGGTAACTATGGCTACACCTTC.

The V call is TRBV19, the J call TRBJ2-1; TRBD2 matches at 11 bases. CDR1 is LNHDA, CDR2 SQIVND, per germline (reference sequence). Losses at the gene ends were 1 base for V and 0 bases for J; bases not matched to a gene: 14. The length of the CDR3 is 21 residues. CDR3: CASSIGFIGTSGSYSYNEQFF. CDR3 coding DNA: TGTGCCAGTAGTATAGGTTTTATCGGGACTAGCGGATCCTACTCCTACAATGAGCAGTTCTTC.

The genes are TRBV18 and TRBJ2-5; D call uncertain. This CDR3 comprises 13 residues. The germline gives CDR1 KGHSH, CDR2 LQKENI. With 1 base removed from V and 4 bases from J, the gap between germline ends came to 7 bases. CDR3 nucleotide sequence: TGTGCCAGCTCACCACGGGCAGGAGAGACCCAGTACTTC. This gives the protein CASSPRAGETQYF.

The J gene is TRBJ2-7, the V gene TRBV6-5, with 12 bases lining up with TRBD2. The CDR3 loop spans 15 amino acids. V shed 6 bases, J shed 4 bases, and the junction held 7 bases outside the gene matches. The V gene's germline CDR1 is MNHEY and CDR2 SVGAGI. The CDR3 here is CASRVLAGGPYEQYF. CDR3 sequence (DNA): TGTGCCAGCAGGGTTCTAGCGGGAGGGCCGTACGAGCAGTACTTC.

The V gene is TRBV24-1, the J gene TRBJ2-3, with 10 bases aligning to TRBD2. The germline V gene has CDR1 KGHDR and CDR2 SFDVKD. The J segment lost 0 bases and the V segment lost 3 bases, leaving 11 bases of the junction unmatched. The CDR3 is 19 residues long. CDR3 in amino acids: CATSDGPLAGESSTDTQYF. The DNA for the CDR3 is TGTGCCACCAGTGATGGCCCTCTAGCGGGAGAAAGTAGCACAGATACGCAGTATTTT.